This is a list of T cell receptor beta chains from one sample in a study of glioma-infiltrating T cells. Via MiXCR, TCRdb re-called the multiplex PCR reads, giving one row per CDR3 protein. The table records around 180,000 distinct CDR3 sequences, more than 35% of them present only once. The sequencing input was glioma tissue, nonneoplastic brain tissue, or PBMCs (not recorded which). The receptor source for this set is a human donor with low-grade glioma or glioblastoma, undergoing nonglioma brain surgery, or in good health (not recorded which). CDR3s include the opening cysteine and the closing phenylalanine or tryptophan. D genes are given only for firm matches. Clone size is stated in some rows and not others, as once, few, many or a class when expanded.

>TRBV15|-|13|many|TRBJ2-7
CATSSSYHYEQYF
TGTGCCACCAGCAGTTCCTACCACTACGAGCAGTACTTC
>TRBV5-5|-|12|few|TRBJ2-1
CASSLDGDEQFF
TGTGCCAGCAGCTTGGACGGCGATGAGCAGTTCTTC
>TRBV20-1|TRBD1|13|many|TRBJ2-7
CSAGSGGIHEQYF
TGCAGTGCTGGCTCAGGGGGCATCCACGAGCAGTACTTC
>TRBV20-1|TRBD2|13|-|TRBJ2-3
CSATPSGTDTQYF
TGCAGTGCCACACCTAGCGGGACAGATACGCAGTATTTT
>TRBV5-1|-|13|few|TRBJ2-1
CASKEVPANEQFF
TGCGCCAGCAAGGAGGTTCCGGCCAATGAGCAGTTCTTC
>TRBV2|TRBD2|19|-|TRBJ2-5
CASSLALGLAGVGGETQYF
TGTGCCAGCAGTTTAGCCTTAGGTCTAGCGGGAGTAGGCGGAGAGACCCAGTACTTC
>TRBV3-1|-|14|few|TRBJ2-5
CASSQPGGSETQYF
TGTGCCAGCAGCCAACCGGGCGGGTCGGAGACCCAGTACTTC
>TRBV11-3|TRBD2|16|-|TRBJ2-7
CASSPRSGSGAEEQYF
TGTGCCAGCAGCCCTCGAAGCGGGAGTGGGGCGGAGGAGCAGTACTTC
>TRBV4-1|-|14|many|TRBJ2-3
CASSHPASTDTQYF
TGCGCCAGCAGCCACCCAGCTAGCACAGATACGCAGTATTTT
>TRBV6-1|TRBD2|16|many|TRBJ2-7
CASSEIGGTSLGEQYF
TGTGCCAGCAGTGAAATAGGAGGGACTAGTTTGGGCGAGCAGTACTTC
>TRBV19|TRBD2|14|-|TRBJ2-1
CASTASGAYNEQFF
TGTGCCAGTACGGCTAGCGGGGCCTACAATGAGCAGTTCTTC
>TRBV6-1|-|14|-|TRBJ2-2
CASSQGLNTGELFF
TGTGCCAGCAGTCAGGGTTTGAACACCGGGGAGCTGTTTTTT
>TRBV28|TRBD2|17|once|TRBJ2-3
CESSPGLAGGFTDTQYF
TGTGAAAGCAGTCCCGGACTAGCGGGAGGGTTCACAGATACGCAGTATTTT
>TRBV28|-|15|many|TRBJ2-4
CASSFAPRVVNIQYF
TGTGCCAGCAGTTTCGCCCCGCGGGTGGTAAACATTCAGTACTTC
>TRBV18|-|13|-|TRBJ2-3
CASSPHREDTQYF
TGTGCCAGCTCACCACATCGAGAAGATACGCAGTATTTT
>TRBV20-1|-|13|-|TRBJ2-5
CSDFGHTQETQYF
TGCAGTGATTTCGGACACACGCAAGAGACCCAGTACTTC
>TRBV7-2|TRBD2|18|many|TRBJ2-1
CASSVSVFQREFTNEQFF
TGTGCCAGCAGCGTATCTGTCTTCCAGCGGGAGTTCACGAATGAGCAGTTCTTC
>TRBV11-2|-|13|many|TRBJ2-1
CASSLDLDNEQFF
TGTGCCAGCAGCTTAGATTTAGACAATGAGCAGTTCTTC
>TRBV28|-|15|many|TRBJ2-7
CASSLLDSISSEQYF
TGTGCCAGCAGTTTATTGGACAGTATTTCAAGTGAGCAGTACTTC